The T cell receptor beta chain described here comes from a study of shared clonotypes between healthy human individuals. The CDR3 covers 16 residues. Germline values: CDR1 MDHEN, CDR2 SYDVKM. Trimming removed 6 bases at V and 0 bases at J, with 15 bases between. Of note for this clone: Its antigen is not identified.

Study-wide results and caveats: Researchers sampled only blood; tissue repertoires likely differ.

Generated by immunoSEQ multiplex PCR, the TCRdb table keeps only in-frame clones and is missing some. The profile shows roughly 850,000 clones, roughly 96% of them singletons. CD8 cells classed as naive were CD45RO-negative and positively selected for CCR7, excluding terminally differentiated effector memory CD45RA+ cells. The rearrangement uses TRBV28 and TRBJ1-3; tentative D call: TRBD1 (5 bases). Sequenced: naive CD8+ T cells sorted from blood. The clonotype comes from a man aged 30-40 years in good health. The CDR3 sequence: CASRRGRVNSGNTIYF. The CDR3 coding sequence is TGTGCCAGCAGAAGGGGAAGGGTGAACTCTGGAAACACCATATATTTT.